This paragraph reports one T cell receptor beta chain. Assignments of participants to cohorts depended upon their own reported clinical history. Shortly before study entry, within 2 weeks, exposed participants had met a COVID-19 case. Germline loops: CDR1 SGDLS, CDR2 YYNGEE. This CDR3 region has 20 residues. The junction had 18 bases not matched to a gene; V was cut back by 4 bases and J by 2 bases. These data belong to a study of blood T cell repertoires in COVID-19. The overall study: From the United States, Italy and Spain came samples of acute and convalescent COVID-19. In each case, the material was cDNA or gDNA derived from T cells, B-cell-depleted T cells, or PBMCs.

The assay was immunoSEQ multiplex PCR, and TCRdb's table has in-frame clones only and misses some. The sample carries about 180,000 clones, 80% recorded once. The chain has TRBV9 and TRBJ2-1; TRBD2 aligns across 10 bases. The sequence derives from a man between 60 and 75 years old who had been exposed to COVID-19. Input material: PBMCs or T cells enriched from blood (not recorded which). This chain's CDR3 is CASSPSGGAGGRRPYNEQFF. The CDR3 region has the DNA TGTGCCAGCAGCCCCTCCGGGGGAGCGGGAGGGCGTCGCCCCTACAATGAGCAGTTCTTC. The full variable domain, with the rest looked up from reference TRBV9 and TRBJ2-1, is DSGVTQTPKHLITATGQRVTLRCSPRSGDLSVYWYQQSLDQGLQFLIQYYNGEERAKGNILERFSAQQFPDLHSELNLSSLELGDSALYFCASSPSGGAGGRRPYNEQFFGPGTRLTVL.